The rows below give T cell receptor beta chains drawn from one sample of a study of blood T cells in healthy people across ages. TCRdb re-called the 5' RACE reads through MiXCR, storing one row per CDR3 protein. The table lists about 1.7 million distinct CDR3 sequences, 28% of them singletons. The specimen sequenced was blood. The source is a woman in her 30s in good health. The CDR3 runs from the conserved cysteine through the conserved F or W. D genes are given only for firm matches. Only part of the rows carry a size: once, few, many, or a class if the clone is expanded.

J | V | D | size | CDR3 | DNA
TRBJ1-5 | TRBV24-1 | - | - | CATSVGGRGNQPQHF | TGTGCCACCAGTGTCGGGGGTAGGGGCAATCAGCCCCAGCATTTT
TRBJ2-1 | TRBV24-1 | TRBD1 | few | CATSNRTGSYNEQFF | TGTGCCACCAGTAATAGGACAGGGTCCTACAATGAGCAGTTCTTC
TRBJ1-2 | TRBV29-1 | TRBD1 | - | CSVEALPGGDGYTF | TGCAGCGTTGAAGCCCTTCCAGGGGGGGATGGCTACACCTTC
TRBJ1-2 | TRBV27 | TRBD1 | - | CASRPRDRGVRGYTF | TGTGCCAGCAGGCCCAGGGACAGGGGGGTGAGAGGCTACACCTTC
TRBJ1-3 | TRBV5-5 | - | - | CASSLDPRHRLNGNTIYF | TGTGCCAGCAGCTTGGACCCCCGGCACAGGCTGAACGGAAACACCATATATTTT
TRBJ2-1 | TRBV3-1 | TRBD2 | - | CASSEEDVAGGAYNEQFF | TGTGCCAGCAGCGAAGAGGACGTAGCGGGGGGTGCCTACAATGAGCAGTTCTTC
TRBJ1-1 | TRBV30 | - | - | CAWSVRGFEAFF | TGTGCCTGGAGTGTTCGGGGGTTTGAAGCTTTCTTT
TRBJ2-5 | TRBV7-2 | TRBD2 | many | CASSQEGTTQETQYF | TGTGCCAGCAGCCAAGAGGGGACTACCCAAGAGACCCAGTACTTC
TRBJ2-1 | TRBV5-1 | - | few | CASSLRGMSYNEQFF | TGCGCCAGCAGCTTGAGGGGGATGTCCTACAATGAGCAGTTCTTC
TRBJ2-5 | TRBV29-1 | TRBD1 | many | CSVEGPDRGAGETQYF | TGCAGCGTTGAAGGTCCAGACAGGGGCGCCGGGGAGACCCAGTACTTC
TRBJ2-3 | TRBV5-5 | TRBD1 | few | CASSLRWQGVRSSTDTQYF | TGTGCCAGCAGCTTGAGGTGGCAGGGGGTCCGCTCCAGCACAGATACGCAGTATTTT
TRBJ2-7 | TRBV20-1 | - | - | CSASDRPSYEQYF | TGCAGTGCCTCAGACAGGCCCTCCTACGAGCAGTACTTC
TRBJ2-5 | TRBV7-2 | TRBD2 | many | CASFWLAEQETQYF | TGTGCCAGCTTTTGGCTAGCGGAACAAGAGACCCAGTACTTC
TRBJ2-2 | TRBV11-3 | - | few | CASSLDTGVNTGELFF | TGTGCCAGCAGCTTAGATACCGGGGTAAACACCGGGGAGCTGTTTTTT
TRBJ1-1 | TRBV7-2 | - | few | CASSLRGMGTEAFF | TGTGCCAGCAGCTTAAGGGGGATGGGAACTGAAGCTTTCTTT
TRBJ1-2 | TRBV7-2 | - | many | CASSEGLGAGYTF | TGTGCCAGCAGCGAAGGGTTGGGGGCTGGCTACACCTTC
TRBJ2-1 | TRBV29-1 | TRBD2 | few | CSPTETSGESSYNEQFF | TGCAGCCCCACCGAGACTAGCGGGGAAAGCTCCTACAATGAGCAGTTCTTC
TRBJ2-4 | TRBV6-5 | - | many | CASRRSSSNIQYF | TGTGCCAGCAGAAGGTCCTCTTCAAACATTCAGTACTTC
TRBJ2-7 | TRBV28 | - | - | CASSFRTTSGTGKYEQYF | TGTGCCAGCAGTTTCCGGACGACCTCCGGGACCGGGAAGTACGAGCAGTACTTC
TRBJ2-1 | TRBV3-1 | TRBD2 | few | CASSQPTSGGTSSYNEQFF | TGTGCCAGCAGCCAACCGACTAGCGGGGGGACGAGCTCCTACAATGAGCAGTTCTTC
TRBJ2-7 | TRBV20-1 | TRBD2 | few | CSARDPRGSGGYEQYF | TGCAGTGCTAGAGATCCGCGGGGTAGCGGGGGCTACGAGCAGTACTTC
TRBJ1-2 | TRBV10-3 | TRBD1 | many | CATRPGQGASSYGYTF | TGTGCCACTCGACCGGGACAGGGGGCATCTAGCTATGGCTACACCTTC
TRBJ2-7 | TRBV7-2 | - | - | CASSLNGAGRDYEQYF | TGTGCCAGCAGCTTAAACGGGGCCGGTAGGGACTACGAGCAGTACTTC
TRBJ2-1 | TRBV12-3/TRBV12-4 | TRBD1 | - | CASSRRTGEQFF | TGTGCCAGCAGTAGAAGGACAGGTGAGCAGTTCTTC
TRBJ2-3 | TRBV5-1 | - | few | CASSLLGGGSGDTQYF | TGCGCCAGCAGCTTGTTGGGGGGCGGTTCCGGCGATACGCAGTATTTT
TRBJ1-2 | TRBV29-1 | - | few | CVFGVSYGYTF | TGCGTCTTTGGGGTTAGCTATGGCTACACCTTC
TRBJ2-5 | TRBV11-2 | - | - | CASSTNTGGETQYF | TGTGCCAGCAGCACGAACACAGGCGGAGAGACCCAGTACTTC
TRBJ2-1 | TRBV7-2 | - | few | CASGSFEERRVTEQFF | TGTGCCAGCGGCTCCTTTGAGGAGAGGCGGGTGACTGAGCAGTTCTTC
TRBJ1-4 | TRBV4-1 | - | - | CASNQGESEKLFF | TGCGCCAGCAATCAAGGGGAGAGCGAAAAACTGTTTTTT
TRBJ1-2 | TRBV18 | - | many | CASSPGQVYGYTF | TGTGCCAGCAGCCCGGGTCAGGTCTATGGCTACACCTTC
TRBJ1-2 | TRBV7-9 | - | few | CASSPDGLNYGYTF | TGTGCCAGCAGTCCGGACGGCTTGAACTATGGCTACACCTTC
TRBJ2-5 | TRBV5-1 | TRBD2 | few | CASSLSPPIASGGNQETQYF | TGCGCCAGCAGCTTATCACCCCCAATTGCAAGCGGGGGGAACCAAGAGACCCAGTACTTC
TRBJ2-3 | TRBV5-1 | - | few | CASSGEPGDTQYF | TGCGCCAGCAGCGGAGAGCCAGGGGATACGCAGTATTTT
TRBJ2-5 | TRBV7-2 | TRBD2 | - | CASSLATSGGAEQETRYF | TGTGCCAGCAGCTTAGCGACTAGCGGGGGGGCCGAGCAAGAGACCCGGTACTTC
TRBJ1-2 | TRBV28 | - | - | CASILNGEYYGYTF | TGTGCCAGCATACTAAACGGAGAATACTATGGCTACACCTTC
TRBJ1-4 | TRBV7-9 | - | - | CASSPRAVGKLFF | TGTGCCAGCAGCCCGAGGGCGGTCGGAAAACTGTTTTTT
TRBJ2-3 | TRBV6-5 | TRBD2 | - | CANSFGTSGLKAQYF | TGTGCCAACAGTTTTGGGACTAGCGGGTTGAAAGCGCAGTATTTT
TRBJ2-3 | TRBV10-3 | - | - | CAISRDLSTDTQYF | TGTGCCATCTCCCGGGACCTAAGCACAGATACGCAGTATTTT
TRBJ2-2 | TRBV7-2 | - | - | CASSWLVTGELFF | TGTGCCAGCAGCTGGTTGGTGACCGGGGAGCTGTTTTTT
TRBJ2-1 | TRBV11-2 | TRBD2 | few | CASTRGTSDNEQFF | TGTGCCAGCACCCGTGGGACTAGCGACAATGAGCAGTTCTTC